What follows are 8 T cell receptor beta chains derived from one specimen sequenced in a study of cytomegalovirus exposure and HLA in healthy donors. This PCR relied on a set of 60 Vbeta primers and 13 Jbeta primers. Measured with immunoSEQ multiplex PCR; TCRdb has only the in-frame clones, and not every one. The repertoire includes about 110,000 clones, around 60% of them detected once, and 3.8% sits in the top ten. The sequenced sample consisted of PBMCs. Every receptor here comes from a man aged 30 to 45 in good health and CMV-seropositive.

This clone showed up just a few times. The V call is TRBV19, the J call TRBJ2-2; 8 positions agree with TRBD1. The ends lost 5 bases at V and 3 bases at J; junction bases unmatched: 8. Germline assignment: CDR1 LNHDA and CDR2 SQIVND (reference sequence). The length of the CDR3 is 16 residues. The CDR3 nucleotides are TGTGCCAGTAGTCGACTGGGGGACAGGTACACCGGGGAGCTGTTTTTT. Its translation is CASSRLGDRYTGELFF.

The V and J genes are TRBV9 and TRBJ2-2, with a weak D call TRBD2 (5 bases). Trimming removed 2 bases at V and 4 bases at J, with 12 bases between. Germline-derived CDR1 and CDR2 are SGDLS and YYNGEE. The CDR3 sequence is 15 residues long. CDR3 sequence: CASSVSGEITGELFF. Written as DNA, the CDR3 is TGTGCCAGCAGCGTGAGTGGGGAGATCACCGGGGAGCTGTTTTTT.

The chain couples TRBV6-1 to TRBJ2-1; weak D call: TRBD2 (6 bases). CDR3 length: 15 amino acids. Germline-derived CDR1 and CDR2 are MNHNS and SASEGT. Trimming left V 7 bases short and J 4 bases short, with 17 bases between. This chain's CDR3 is CASIVRRGPYNEQFF. CDR3 DNA sequence: TGTGCCAGCATCGTGCGGAGGGGACCATACAATGAGCAGTTCTTC.

This chain joins TRBV5-4 and TRBJ2-1; 10 nucleotides line up with TRBD2. The CDR3 loop spans 15 amino acids. V shed 7 bases, J shed 1 base, and the junction held 5 bases outside the gene matches. Germline CDR1 and CDR2: SGHNT and YYREEE (reference sequence). The CDR3 sequence: CASSSGGVSYNEQFF. The CDR3 region has the DNA TGTGCCAGCTCCAGCGGGGGGGTATCCTACAATGAGCAGTTCTTC.

The table lists this clone with a few counts. The gene calls are TRBV5-8 and TRBJ2-3; tentative D call: TRBD1 (6 bases). Between the trimmed V and J ends, which lost 4 bases and 2 bases, there was a span of 17 bases. CDR3 length equals 16 residues. Germline V gene sequence: CDR1 SGHTS, CDR2 YDEGEE. The CDR3 protein is CASSLPGQTYTDTQYF. The CDR3 DNA reads as TGTGCCAGCAGCCTTCCCGGACAGACTTACACAGATACGCAGTATTTT.

The V call is TRBV18, the J call TRBJ1-3; TRBD1 is a possible D gene (5 bases). V was clipped by 3 bases and J by 4 bases, with 10 bases between them. Germline V gives CDR1 KGHSH, CDR2 LQKENI. The length of the CDR3 is 14 residues. The CDR3 coding sequence is TGTGCCAGCTCACCCGGCAGGGCCGGAAACACCATATATTTT. Translation: CASSPGRAGNTIYF.

The V gene is TRBV5-1, the J gene TRBJ1-1; TRBD1 might be the D (5 bases). V lost 0 bases and J lost 7, with 16 bases in between. The length of the CDR3 is 15 residues. CDR1 SGHRS and CDR2 YFSETQ come from the germline V gene. CDR3 in DNA: TGCGCCAGCAGCTTGGCCTTAAGGGGCCAAGTTGAAGCTTTCTTT. It yields the protein CASSLALRGQVEAFF.

The V and J genes are TRBV18 and TRBJ2-1; tentatively, D is TRBD1 (6 bases). Trimming took 2 bases from V and 1 from J, leaving 15 bases between them. The CDR3 runs 17 residues. Germline loops: CDR1 KGHSH, CDR2 LQKENI. The CDR3 DNA is TGTGCCAGCTCACCAGGGACACTCCTCATTTCCTACAATGAGCAGTTCTTC. This encodes CASSPGTLLISYNEQFF.